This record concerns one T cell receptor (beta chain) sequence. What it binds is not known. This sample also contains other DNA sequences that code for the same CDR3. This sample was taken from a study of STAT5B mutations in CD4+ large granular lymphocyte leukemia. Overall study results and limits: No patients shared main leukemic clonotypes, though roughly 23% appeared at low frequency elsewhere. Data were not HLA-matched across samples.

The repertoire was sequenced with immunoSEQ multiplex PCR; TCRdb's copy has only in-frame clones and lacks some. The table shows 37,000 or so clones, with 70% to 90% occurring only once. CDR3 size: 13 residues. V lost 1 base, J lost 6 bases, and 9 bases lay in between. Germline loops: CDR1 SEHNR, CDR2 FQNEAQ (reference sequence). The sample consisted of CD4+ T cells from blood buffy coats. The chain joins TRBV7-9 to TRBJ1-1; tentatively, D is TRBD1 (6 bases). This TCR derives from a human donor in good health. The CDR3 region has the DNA TGTGCCAGCAGCTTAGAAGGGGGGGCTGAAGCTTTCTTT. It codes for CASSLEGGAEAFF.